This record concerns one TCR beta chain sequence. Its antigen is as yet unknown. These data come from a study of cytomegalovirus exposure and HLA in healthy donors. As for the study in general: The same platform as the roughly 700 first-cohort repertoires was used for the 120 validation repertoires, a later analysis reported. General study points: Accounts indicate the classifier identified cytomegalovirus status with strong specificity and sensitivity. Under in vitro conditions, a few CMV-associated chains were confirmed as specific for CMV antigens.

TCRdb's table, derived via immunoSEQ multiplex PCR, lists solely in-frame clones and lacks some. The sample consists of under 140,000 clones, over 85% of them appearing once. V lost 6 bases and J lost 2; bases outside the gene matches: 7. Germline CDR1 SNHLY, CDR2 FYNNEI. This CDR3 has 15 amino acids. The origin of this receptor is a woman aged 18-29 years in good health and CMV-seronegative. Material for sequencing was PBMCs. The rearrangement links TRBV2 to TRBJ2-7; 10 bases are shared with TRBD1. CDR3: CASSLTGTGAYEQYF. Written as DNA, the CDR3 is TGTGCCAGCAGCCTTACCGGGACAGGGGCCTACGAGCAGTACTTC. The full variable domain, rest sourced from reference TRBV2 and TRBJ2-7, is EPEVTQTPSHQVTQMGQEVILRCVPISNHLYFYWYRQILGQKVEFLVSFYNNEISEKSEIFDDQFSVERPDGSNFTLKIRSTKLEDSAMYFCASSLTGTGAYEQYFGPGTRLTVT.